Below are 14 T cell receptor beta chains sequenced from a single sample in a study of blood T cell repertoires in COVID-19. TCRdb's table, derived via immunoSEQ multiplex PCR, lists solely in-frame clones and lacks some. Of 110,000 to 150,000 clones in the sample, about 76% were seen once. Sequencing used peripheral blood. The receptors originated from an elderly man with acute or convalescent COVID-19.

V gene TRBV30 combines with J gene TRBJ1-2; D is uncertain. The V gene's germline CDR1 is GTSNPN and CDR2 SVGIG (reference sequence). There are 12 residues in the CDR3. V was pared by 1 base and J by 7 bases, with 10 bases between. The CDR3 protein is CAWSETARGYTF. As DNA, the CDR3 is TGTGCCTGGAGTGAAACAGCCCGTGGCTACACCTTC.

The chain has TRBV19 and TRBJ2-3; D is unresolved. The length of the CDR3 is 15 residues. V lost 8 bases to trimming and J lost 1 base, with 16 bases between them. The germline V gene encodes CDR1 LNHDA and CDR2 SQIVND (reference sequence). This CDR3 reads CASGGGAWGTDTQYF. The CDR3 DNA reads TGTGCCAGTGGCGGCGGAGCTTGGGGCACAGATACGCAGTATTTT. The full variable domain, completed using reference TRBV19 and TRBJ2-3, is DGGITQSPKYLFRKEGQNVTLSCEQNLNHDAMYWYRQDPGQGLRLIYYSQIVNDFQKGDIAEGYSVSREKKESFPLTVTSAQKNPTAFYLCASGGGAWGTDTQYFGPGTRLTVL.

The rearrangement uses TRBV6-5 and TRBJ1-1; perhaps TRBD1 as D (6 bases). This CDR3 comprises 12 residues. Trimming shortened V by 4 bases and J by 8 bases, and 11 bases separated the two germline ends. Germline CDR1 reads MNHEY; CDR2 reads SVGAGI. The CDR3 is CASSFDRIEAFF. In DNA, the CDR3 is TGTGCCAGCAGTTTCGACAGGATCGAAGCTTTCTTT.

In DNA form, the CDR3 reads TGTGCCTGGAGTACGGCCCCGCGGTCCTTTGAGCAGTTCTTC. Translation gives CAWSTAPRSFEQFF. The J gene is TRBJ2-1, the V gene TRBV30; D call uncertain. There are 14 residues in the CDR3. The ends were cut back, 2 bases at V and 9 bases at J, with 17 bases in the middle. Germline CDR1 reads GTSNPN; CDR2 reads SVGIG (reference sequence).

J is TRBJ2-1 and V is TRBV27, with TRBD2 matching 9 bases. The J segment lost 7 bases and the V segment lost 10 bases, leaving 14 bases of the junction unmatched. This CDR3 spans 15 amino acids. CDR1 is MNHEY, CDR2 SMNVEV, per germline (reference sequence). The CDR3 sequence is CATRPAGGAGNEQFF. The DNA for the CDR3 is TGTGCCACCCGACCAGCGGGGGGAGCGGGTAATGAGCAGTTCTTC.

This sequence joins TRBV24-1 and TRBJ2-1; 8 bases are shared with TRBD1. Unmatched junction bases numbered 10, after V lost 3 bases and J lost 4 bases. The CDR3 contains 17 residues. In germline, CDR1 is KGHDR, CDR2 SFDVKD. CDR3 protein: CATSDHPGQGVYNEQFF. The DNA of the CDR3 is TGTGCCACCAGTGATCACCCAGGACAGGGAGTATACAATGAGCAGTTCTTC.

The V gene is TRBV19, the J gene TRBJ1-2, with D perhaps matching TRBD1 (5 bases). The CDR3 is 14 amino acids. The germline V gene has CDR1 LNHDA and CDR2 SQIVND (reference sequence). Trimming left V 5 bases short and J 7 bases short, with 17 bases between. CDR3 in DNA: TGTGCCAGTAGTGTCGGGGGTTTTTTAAGTGGCTACACCTTC. It specifies CASSVGGFLSGYTF.

This clone came up a few times. Germline is not matched at one junction end, which may reflect a read error. The chain joins TRBV20-1 to TRBJ1-2, with D uncertain. Germline CDR1 DFQATT, CDR2 SNEGSKA (reference sequence). The CDR3 has 11 residues. The DNA for the CDR3 is TGCAGTGCTGAGAGTAACGATGGCTACACCTTC. Translation: CSAESNDGYTF.

The chain is built from TRBV24-1 and TRBJ2-2, with TRBD1 identical over 8 bases. The CDR3 is 18 residues long. The V gene's germline CDR1 is KGHDR and CDR2 SFDVKD. Losses at the gene ends were 5 bases for V and 2 bases for J; bases not matched to a gene: 12. The CDR3: CATSANPGQGTNTGELFF. The DNA of the CDR3 is TGTGCCACCAGTGCCAACCCCGGACAGGGAACAAACACCGGGGAGCTGTTTTTT.

V and J are TRBV7-2 and TRBJ2-1; 13 positions match TRBD2. CDR1 and CDR2 from the germline V gene are SGHTA and FQGNSA. This CDR3 is built from 15 residues. V shed 6 bases and J 5 bases; nucleotides not matched to a gene: 4. CDR3 residues: CASRPGLAGNNEQFF. DNA for the CDR3: TGTGCCAGCAGGCCGGGACTAGCGGGAAACAATGAGCAGTTCTTC. The complete variable domain, with remaining parts taken from reference TRBV7-2 and TRBJ2-1, reads GAGVSQSPSNKVTEKGKDVELRCDPISGHTALYWYRQSLGQGLEFLIYFQGNSAPDKSGLPSDRFSAERTGGSVSTLTIQRTQQEDSAVYLCASRPGLAGNNEQFFGPGTRLTVL.

V gene TRBV30 combines with J gene TRBJ2-2; 8 bases fit TRBD2. Germline V gene sequence: CDR1 GTSNPN, CDR2 SVGIG (reference sequence). V lost 3 bases to trimming and J lost 7 bases; unmatched junction nucleotides: 16. The CDR3 has 17 residues. DNA for the CDR3: TGTGCCTGGAGCTCCTCTCTGGCGGGGGGTCTCGTCGGGGAGCTGTTTTTT. It encodes CAWSSSLAGGLVGELFF.

This clone was found once. The CDR3 DNA reads as TGTGCCAGCAGTTATTGGGCAAATTCACCCCTCCACTTT. Translating it yields CASSYWANSPLHF. The V and J genes are TRBV6-2 or TRBV6-3 and TRBJ1-6; no firm D call. The CDR3 sequence is 13 residues long. Germline CDR1 is MNHEY and CDR2 is SVGEGT. V dropped 3 bases and J dropped 7 bases, with 7 bases sitting between them.

This clone was observed many times. The V and J genes are TRBV20-1 and TRBJ2-5; the D is unclear. This CDR3 region has 11 residues. Trimming took off 3 bases at V and 3 bases at J, with 5 bases between the two ends. CDR1 is DFQATT, CDR2 SNEGSKA, per germline (reference sequence). This CDR3 is CSARRKETQYF. In DNA, the CDR3 is TGCAGTGCTAGGAGAAAAGAGACCCAGTACTTC.

The chain joins TRBV18 to TRBJ1-5, with no clear D. The ends were cut back, 6 bases at V and 9 bases at J, with 21 bases in the middle. Germline values: CDR1 KGHSH, CDR2 LQKENI. The CDR3 has 15 residues. The CDR3 DNA reads as TGTGCCAGCTCGACCCGCGTCGCAGCGTTAATGCCCCAGCATTTT. Translated: CASSTRVAALMPQHF.